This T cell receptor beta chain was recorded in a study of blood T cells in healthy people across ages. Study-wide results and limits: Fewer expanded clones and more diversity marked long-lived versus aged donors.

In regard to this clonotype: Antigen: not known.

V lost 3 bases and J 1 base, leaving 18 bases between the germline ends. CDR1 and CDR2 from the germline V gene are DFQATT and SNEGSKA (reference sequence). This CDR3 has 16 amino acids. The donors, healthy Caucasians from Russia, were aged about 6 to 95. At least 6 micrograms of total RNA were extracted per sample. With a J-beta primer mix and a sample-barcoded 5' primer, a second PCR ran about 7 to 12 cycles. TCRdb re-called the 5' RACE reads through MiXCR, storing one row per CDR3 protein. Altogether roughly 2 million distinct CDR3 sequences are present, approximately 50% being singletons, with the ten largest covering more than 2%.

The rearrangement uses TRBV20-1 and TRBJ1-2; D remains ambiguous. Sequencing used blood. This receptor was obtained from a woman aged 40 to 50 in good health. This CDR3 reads CSARVRVGPGNYGYTF. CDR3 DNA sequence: TGCAGTGCTAGGGTCCGGGTTGGGCCCGGTAACTATGGCTACACCTTC.